This T cell receptor (beta chain) is drawn from a study of T cells expressing NK-cell markers. The germline V gene encodes CDR1 GTSNPN and CDR2 SVGIG (reference sequence). The CDR3 totals 15 residues. cDNA encoding TCR beta was synthesized via 5'RACE template switching incorporating UMIs. TCRdb derives one entry per CDR3 protein from the 5' RACE reads, leaving out DNA. This repertoire includes 300,000 to 500,000 distinct CDR3 sequences. The specimen sequenced was blood T cells: a sorted CD56 or NKG2C T cell subset, CD4+ or CD8+ T cells, or bulk PBMC T cells (not recorded which). J is TRBJ2-1 and V is TRBV30. This receptor was obtained from a woman aged 50 to 60 in good health. CDR3 residues: CAWSVLEPTYNEQFF.